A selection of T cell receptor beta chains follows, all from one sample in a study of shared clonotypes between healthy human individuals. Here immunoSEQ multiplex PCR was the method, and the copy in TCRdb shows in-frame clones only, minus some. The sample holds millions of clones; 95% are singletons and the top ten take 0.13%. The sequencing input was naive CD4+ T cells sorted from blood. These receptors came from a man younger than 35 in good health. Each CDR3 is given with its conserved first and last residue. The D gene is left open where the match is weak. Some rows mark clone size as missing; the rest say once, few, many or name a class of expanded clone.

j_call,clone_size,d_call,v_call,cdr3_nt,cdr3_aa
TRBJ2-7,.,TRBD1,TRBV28,TGTGCCAGCAGGACCACAGGGGGCGGGTACGAGCAGTACTTC,CASRTTGGGYEQYF
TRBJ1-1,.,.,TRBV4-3,TGCGCCAGCAGCCAAGAAGTGGGCACTGAAGCTTTCTTT,CASSQEVGTEAFF
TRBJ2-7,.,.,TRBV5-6,TGTGCCAGCAGCATATACAGGGTAGCCCCTCTATGGGAGCAGTACTTC,CASSIYRVAPLWEQYF
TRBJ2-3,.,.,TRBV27,TGTGCCAGCAGTTTTGCGTCAGATACGCAGTATTTT,CASSFASDTQYF
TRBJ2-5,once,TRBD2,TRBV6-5,TGTGCCAGCAGTCCGGGACTAGCGTCCCAGGAGACCCAGTACTTC,CASSPGLASQETQYF
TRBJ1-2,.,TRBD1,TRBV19,TGTGCCAGTAGTACCTGGGACAGGCCAGACTATGGCTACACCTTC,CASSTWDRPDYGYTF
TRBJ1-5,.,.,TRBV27,TGTGCCAGCAGTTTATCCGGGACCTTCAATCAGCCCCAGCATTTT,CASSLSGTFNQPQHF
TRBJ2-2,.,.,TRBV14,TGTGCCAGCAGCCAAGATGGGGCTCGAGGGGAGCTGTTTTTT,CASSQDGARGELFF
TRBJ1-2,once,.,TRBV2,TGTGCCAGCAGTGAAGAAGGGGCATCGAGTGGCTACACCTTC,CASSEEGASSGYTF
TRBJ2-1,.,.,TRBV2,TGTGCCAGCAGTGCTAGCGTCTTCCCGCAGTTCTTC,CASSASVFPQFF
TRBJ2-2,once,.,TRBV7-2,TGTGCCAGCAGCCGGACCATTAACACCGGGGAGCTGTTTTTT,CASSRTINTGELFF
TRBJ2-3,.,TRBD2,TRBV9,TGTGCCAGCAGCGTAGGAAGGGCTAGCGGGAGGTCGGCAGATACGCAGTATTTT,CASSVGRASGRSADTQYF
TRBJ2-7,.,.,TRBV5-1,TGCGCCAGCAGCCCCCCCGACAGTTACTACGAGCAGTACTTC,CASSPPDSYYEQYF
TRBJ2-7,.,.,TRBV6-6,TGTGCCAGCAGTTACTCACAGTCATTTCGGTACTTC,CASSYSQSFRYF
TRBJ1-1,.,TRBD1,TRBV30,TGTGCCTGGAATACACAGGGGGGGGACACTGAAGCTTTCTTT,CAWNTQGGDTEAFF
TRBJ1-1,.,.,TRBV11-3,TGTGCCAGCAGCGCAGGACAGAGAGAAGCTTTCTTT,CASSAGQREAFF
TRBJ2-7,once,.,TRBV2,TGTGCCAGCGAGGGGGGGGCCTACGAGCAGTACTTC,CASEGGAYEQYF
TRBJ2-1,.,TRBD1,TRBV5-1,TGCGCCAGCAGCTATGGACAGGGGTCCTACAATGAGCAGTTCTTC,CASSYGQGSYNEQFF
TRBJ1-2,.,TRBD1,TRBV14,TGTGCCAGCAGCCCCCGAATAGGAAAGGACAGGGGGCGGACCTATGGCTACACCTTC,CASSPRIGKDRGRTYGYTF
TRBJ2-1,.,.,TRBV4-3,TGCGCCAGCAGCCAAGTAGCCAACAATGAGCAGTTCTTC,CASSQVANNEQFF
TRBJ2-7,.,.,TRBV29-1,TGCAGCGTTGAAGGCCGTGCGAAGGGTAGCTACGAGCAGTACTTC,CSVEGRAKGSYEQYF
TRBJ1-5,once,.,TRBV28,TGTGCCAGCAGTTTTGGGAGTGGCAATCAGCCCCAGCATTTT,CASSFGSGNQPQHF
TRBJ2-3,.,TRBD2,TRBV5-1,TGCGCCAGCAGCTTACCACTAGCGGGAGGGCCCGCAGATACGCAGTATTTT,CASSLPLAGGPADTQYF
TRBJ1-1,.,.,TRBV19,TGTGCCAGTAGTATAGATAACAGCGCGGGGGGAGCTTTCTTT,CASSIDNSAGGAFF
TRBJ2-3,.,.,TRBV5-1,TGCGCCAGCAGCCTTGTGGTTAGGGAGGCCACAGATACGCAGTATTTT,CASSLVVREATDTQYF
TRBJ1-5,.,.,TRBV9,TGTGCCAGCAGCGTCGACGGACAGCCCAATCAGCCCCAGCATTTT,CASSVDGQPNQPQHF
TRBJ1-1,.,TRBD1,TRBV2,TGTGCCAGTAGGGGACAGGGGAACACTGAAGCTTTCTTT,CASRGQGNTEAFF
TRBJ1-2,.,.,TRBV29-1,TGCAGCGTTGAAGGTATAAAAGGCTACACCTTC,CSVEGIKGYTF
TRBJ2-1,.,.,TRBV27,TGTGCCAGCAGTTTACGGCTGGGACTGAGCTCCTACAATGAGCAGTTCTTC,CASSLRLGLSSYNEQFF
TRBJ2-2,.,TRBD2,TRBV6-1,TGTGCCAGCAGTGTTAGCGGGAGTGGGACCGGGGAGCTGTTTTTT,CASSVSGSGTGELFF
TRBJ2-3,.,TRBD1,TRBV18,TGTGCCAGCTCACCACCGAAGTTGGGACAGCACACAGATACGCAGTATTTT,CASSPPKLGQHTDTQYF
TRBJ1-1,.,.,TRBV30,TGTGCCTGGAATACGGAAGCTCACACTGAAGCTTTCTTT,CAWNTEAHTEAFF
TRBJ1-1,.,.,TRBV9,TGTGCCAGCAGCGTAGGTCGGGGGCCGAACACTGAAGCTTTCTTT,CASSVGRGPNTEAFF